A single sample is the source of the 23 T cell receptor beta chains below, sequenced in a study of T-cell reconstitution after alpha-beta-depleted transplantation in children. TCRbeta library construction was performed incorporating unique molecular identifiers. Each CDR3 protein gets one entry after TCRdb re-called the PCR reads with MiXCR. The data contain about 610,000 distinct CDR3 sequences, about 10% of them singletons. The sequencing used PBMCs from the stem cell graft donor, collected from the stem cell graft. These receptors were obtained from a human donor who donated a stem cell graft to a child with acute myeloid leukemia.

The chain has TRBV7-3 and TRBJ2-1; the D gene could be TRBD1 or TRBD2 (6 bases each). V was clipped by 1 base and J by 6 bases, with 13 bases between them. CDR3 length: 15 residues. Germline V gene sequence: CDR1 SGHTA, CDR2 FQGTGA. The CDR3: CASSLRGARPNEQFF. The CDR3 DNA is TGTGCCAGCAGCTTAAGGGGGGCTAGACCCAATGAGCAGTTCTTC.

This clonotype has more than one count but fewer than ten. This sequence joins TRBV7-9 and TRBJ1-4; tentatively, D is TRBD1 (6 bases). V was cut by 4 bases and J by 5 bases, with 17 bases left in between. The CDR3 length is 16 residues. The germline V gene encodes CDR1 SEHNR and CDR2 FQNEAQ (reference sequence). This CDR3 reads CASSSQRTDRNEKLFF. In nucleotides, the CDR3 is TGTGCCAGCAGCTCACAACGGACAGACCGAAATGAAAAACTGTTTTTT.

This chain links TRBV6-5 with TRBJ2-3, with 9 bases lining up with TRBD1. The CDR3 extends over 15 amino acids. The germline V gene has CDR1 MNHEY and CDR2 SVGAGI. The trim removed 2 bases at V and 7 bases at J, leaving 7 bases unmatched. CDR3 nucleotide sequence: TGTGCCAGCAGTTACGGTGGGACAGGGAGATATACGCAGTATTTT. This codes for CASSYGGTGRYTQYF.

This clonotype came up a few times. The CDR3 region is CAWRGASSYNEQFF. The CDR3 DNA reads as TGTGCCTGGAGAGGTGCAAGCTCCTACAATGAGCAGTTCTTC. The rearrangement joins TRBV30 to TRBJ2-1; no definite D call. CDR3 size: 14 residues. In germline, CDR1 is GTSNPN, CDR2 SVGIG (reference sequence). The V and J ends lost 3 bases and 0 bases respectively, with 9 bases between them.

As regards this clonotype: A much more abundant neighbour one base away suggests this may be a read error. CDR3 protein: CSVLWTGSAGELYF. CDR3 sequence (DNA): TGCAGCGTTCTTTGGACAGGGAGCGCCGGGGAGCTGTATTTT. The rearrangement joins TRBV29-1 to TRBJ2-2; TRBD1 matches at 8 bases. Germline V CDR1 and CDR2: SQVTM, ANQGSEA. The CDR3 contains 14 residues.

Written as DNA, the CDR3 is TGCAGTGCCACGTTTCGGGCTAACTATGGCTACACCTTC. It translates to CSATFRANYGYTF. The J gene is TRBJ1-2, the V gene TRBV20-1; no definite D call. Trimming took 6 bases from V and 0 from J, leaving 11 bases between them. The V gene's germline CDR1 is DFQATT and CDR2 SNEGSKA (reference sequence). The CDR3 totals 13 residues.

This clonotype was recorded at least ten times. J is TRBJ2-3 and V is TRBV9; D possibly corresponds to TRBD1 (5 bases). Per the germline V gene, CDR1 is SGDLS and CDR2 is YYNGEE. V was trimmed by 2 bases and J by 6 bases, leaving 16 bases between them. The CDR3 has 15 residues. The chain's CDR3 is CASSVRTNQGDTQYF. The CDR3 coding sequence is TGTGCCAGCAGCGTCCGGACAAACCAAGGTGATACGCAGTATTTT.

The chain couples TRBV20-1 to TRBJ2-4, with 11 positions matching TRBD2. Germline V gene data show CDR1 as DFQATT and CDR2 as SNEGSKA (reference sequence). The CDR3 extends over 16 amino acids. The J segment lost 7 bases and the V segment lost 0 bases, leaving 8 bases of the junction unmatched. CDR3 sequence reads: CSARERLAGGFNIQYF. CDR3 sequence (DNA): TGCAGTGCTAGAGAAAGGCTAGCGGGAGGTTTCAACATTCAGTACTTC.

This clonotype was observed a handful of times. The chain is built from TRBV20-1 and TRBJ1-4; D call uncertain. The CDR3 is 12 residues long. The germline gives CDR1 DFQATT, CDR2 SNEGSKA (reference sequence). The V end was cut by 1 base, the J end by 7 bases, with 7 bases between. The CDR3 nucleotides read TGCAGTGCTAGAGCTTTTAGTGAAAAACTGTTTTTT. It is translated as CSARAFSEKLFF.

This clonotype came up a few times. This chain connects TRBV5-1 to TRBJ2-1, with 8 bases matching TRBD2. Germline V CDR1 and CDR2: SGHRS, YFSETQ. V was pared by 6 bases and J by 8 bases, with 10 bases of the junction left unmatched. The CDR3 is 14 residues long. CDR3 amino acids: CASNSRGLDDEQFF. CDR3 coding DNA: TGCGCCAGCAACTCGAGGGGACTAGACGATGAGCAGTTCTTC.

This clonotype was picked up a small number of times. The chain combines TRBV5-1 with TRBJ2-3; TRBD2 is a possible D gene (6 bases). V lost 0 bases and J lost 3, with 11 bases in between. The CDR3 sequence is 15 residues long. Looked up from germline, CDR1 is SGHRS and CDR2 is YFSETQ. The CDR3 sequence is CASSLGTTLTDTQYF. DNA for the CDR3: TGCGCCAGCAGCTTGGGGACTACCCTTACAGATACGCAGTATTTT.

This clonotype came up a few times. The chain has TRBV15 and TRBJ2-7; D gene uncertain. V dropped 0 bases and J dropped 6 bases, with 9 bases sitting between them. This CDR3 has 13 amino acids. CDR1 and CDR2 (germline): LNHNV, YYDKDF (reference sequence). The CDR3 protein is CATSRDWAAEQYF. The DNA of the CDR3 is TGTGCCACCAGCAGAGATTGGGCAGCCGAGCAGTACTTC. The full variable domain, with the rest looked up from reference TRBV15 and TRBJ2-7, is DAMVIQNPRYQVTQFGKPVTLSCSQTLNHNVMYWYQQKSSQAPKLLFHYYDKDFNNEADTPDNFQSRRPNTSFCFLDIRSPGLGDTAMYLCATSRDWAAEQYFGPGTRLTVT.

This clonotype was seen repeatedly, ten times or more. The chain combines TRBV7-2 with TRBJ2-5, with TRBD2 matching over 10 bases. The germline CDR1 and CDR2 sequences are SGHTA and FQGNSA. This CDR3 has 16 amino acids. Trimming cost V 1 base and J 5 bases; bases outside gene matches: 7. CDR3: CASSLEASGSGETQYF. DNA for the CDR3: TGTGCCAGCAGCTTAGAGGCTAGCGGGAGTGGGGAGACCCAGTACTTC.

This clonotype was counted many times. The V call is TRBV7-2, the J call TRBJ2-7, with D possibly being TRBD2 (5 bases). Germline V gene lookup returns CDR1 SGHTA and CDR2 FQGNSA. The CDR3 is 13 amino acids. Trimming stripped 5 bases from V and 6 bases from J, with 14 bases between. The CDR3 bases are TGTGCCAGCAGCCCGTCACTAGTTACCGAGCAGTACTTC. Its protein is CASSPSLVTEQYF.

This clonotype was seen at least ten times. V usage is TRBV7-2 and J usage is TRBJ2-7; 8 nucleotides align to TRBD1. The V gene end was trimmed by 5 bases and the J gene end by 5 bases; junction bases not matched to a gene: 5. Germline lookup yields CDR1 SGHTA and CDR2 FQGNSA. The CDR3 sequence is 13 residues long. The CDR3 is CASSRTGLNEQYF. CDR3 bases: TGTGCCAGCAGCCGGACAGGGCTCAACGAGCAGTACTTC.

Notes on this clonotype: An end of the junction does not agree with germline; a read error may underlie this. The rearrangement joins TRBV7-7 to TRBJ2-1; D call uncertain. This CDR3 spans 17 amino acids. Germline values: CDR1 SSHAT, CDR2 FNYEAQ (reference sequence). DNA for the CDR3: TGTGCTAGCAGCTTAGCTGTGCGCGCCAGCTCCTACAATGAGCAGTTCTTC. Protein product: CASSLAVRASSYNEQFF.

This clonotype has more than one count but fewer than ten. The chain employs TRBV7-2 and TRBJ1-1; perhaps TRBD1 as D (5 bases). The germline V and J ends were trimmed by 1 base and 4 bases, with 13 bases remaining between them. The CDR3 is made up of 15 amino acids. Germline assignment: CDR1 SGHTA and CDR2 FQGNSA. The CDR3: CASSLVVRGGTEAFF. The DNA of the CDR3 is TGTGCCAGCAGCTTAGTTGTCCGGGGGGGCACTGAAGCTTTCTTT.

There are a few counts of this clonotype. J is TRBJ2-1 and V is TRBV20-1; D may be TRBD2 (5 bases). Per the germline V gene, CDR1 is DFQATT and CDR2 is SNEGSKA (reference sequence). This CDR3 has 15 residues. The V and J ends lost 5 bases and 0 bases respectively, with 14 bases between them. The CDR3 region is CSAPPGMSSYNEQFF. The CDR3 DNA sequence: TGCAGTGCTCCCCCGGGAATGAGCTCCTACAATGAGCAGTTCTTC.

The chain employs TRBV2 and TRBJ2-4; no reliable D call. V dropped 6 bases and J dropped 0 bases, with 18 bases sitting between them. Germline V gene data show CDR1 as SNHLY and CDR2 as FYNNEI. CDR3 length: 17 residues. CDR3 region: CASSPLGQDRAKNIQYF. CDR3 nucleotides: TGTGCCAGCAGCCCCCTGGGCCAGGACCGAGCCAAAAACATTCAGTACTTC.

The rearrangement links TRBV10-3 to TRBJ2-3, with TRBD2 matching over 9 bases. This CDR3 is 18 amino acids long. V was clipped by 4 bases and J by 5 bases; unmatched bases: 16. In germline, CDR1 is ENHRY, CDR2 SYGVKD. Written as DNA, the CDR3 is TGTGCCATCAGTGGGATGGCGGGAGGGCTCTTGGCGGGAGATACGCAGTATTTT. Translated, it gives CAISGMAGGLLAGDTQYF.

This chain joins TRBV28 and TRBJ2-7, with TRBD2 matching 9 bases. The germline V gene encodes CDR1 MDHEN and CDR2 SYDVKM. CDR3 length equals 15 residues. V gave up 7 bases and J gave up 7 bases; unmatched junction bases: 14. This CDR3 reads CASTRVIAGVKEQYF. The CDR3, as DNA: TGTGCCAGCACCCGAGTAATAGCGGGAGTAAAAGAGCAGTACTTC.

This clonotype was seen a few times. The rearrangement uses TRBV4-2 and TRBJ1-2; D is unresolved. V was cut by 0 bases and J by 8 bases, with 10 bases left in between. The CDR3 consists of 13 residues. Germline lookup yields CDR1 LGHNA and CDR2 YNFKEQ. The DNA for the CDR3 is TGTGCCAGCAGCCAAGATTCCATAACCGGCTACACCTTC. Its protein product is CASSQDSITGYTF.

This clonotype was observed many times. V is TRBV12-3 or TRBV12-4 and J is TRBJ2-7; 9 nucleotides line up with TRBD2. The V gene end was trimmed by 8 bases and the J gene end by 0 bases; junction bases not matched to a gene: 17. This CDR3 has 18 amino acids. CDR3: CASCPGGLASLGSYEQYF. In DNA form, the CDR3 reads TGTGCCAGCTGTCCCGGAGGACTAGCGTCGTTGGGCTCCTACGAGCAGTACTTC.